This TCR beta chain was obtained from a study of beta chain features in type 1 diabetes (dated 2018 in TCRdb). About the full investigation: Mean age, gender distribution, total cell number and subset yield were not different between patients and healthy donors. In the study, recently diagnosed type 1 diabetes patients and matched healthy donors were compared on the TCRB repertoires of their sorted circulating CD4+ T cell subsets. Naive and central memory subsets were obtained from all 30 or so donors, but regulatory and stem cell-like memory subsets were isolated from only 8 patients and roughly eight healthy donors. Across all samples, around 99 million sorted cells were examined, and cell number per subset correlated strongly with RNA yield.

Via the germline V gene, CDR1 is MDHEN and CDR2 SYDVKM. Trimming takes 6 bases off V and 2 bases off J; junction bases not matched to a gene: 4. The CDR3, from cysteine to phenylalanine, totals 13 residues. Only the CDR3 region is kept as DNA, spanning 39 bases read in frame from base 1. Here is what the overall study found, with its caveats: At VDJ recombination sites, patients with type 1 diabetes made fewer insertions and deleted more nucleotides, a pattern implying thymic rearrangement abnormalities. Because small numbers of individuals were included in the HLA sub-analyses, any influence of HLA type on TCRB rearrangement was left unresolved. Shorter templates might be favored by PCR, yet because patient and control samples were amplified and corrected together, any such skew would affect both groups equally. In all four CD4+ subsets, TCRB CDR3 length was moderately but significantly shorter in type 1 diabetes patients. Naive, central memory and regulatory TCRB repertoires appeared to be more alike among patients than among healthy donors. Because cDNA was sequenced instead of genomic DNA, activated cells with high expression could be over-represented, although the groups did not differ in activation or CD3 levels.

The High Capacity cDNA Reverse Transcription Kit was used to reverse transcribe all of the isolated RNA, meaning that expressed TCRB transcripts were what got sequenced. Deep immunoSEQ sequencing was performed on naive, central memory and regulatory T cell samples, with an average of around 3.5 million total reads per sample. Sorted cells were lysed in RLT buffer, and RNA was extracted using DNase-treated RNeasy Micro or Mini kits according to cell number. Each cell subset was processed on its own to prevent cross-contamination, while patient and healthy donor samples were processed together. TCRB sequences were amplified from cDNA with the immunoSEQ multiplex PCR, producing 87-bp fragments spanning the CDR3 region. Sequencing of the amplicons was performed on the Illumina HiSeq platform. On the study's bioinformatics: PCR bias was computationally corrected using synthetic template baselines, reads within Hamming distance 2 were collapsed, and singletons that could not be merged were discarded. Reads were aligned against IMGT so that V, D and J genes, CDR3 length and insertions or deletions at six rearrangement sites could be assigned. Within each subset, clonotype counts were normalized to sorted cell number, and only after that were true diversity and Gini coefficients computed with the tcR R package. Repertoire sharing was quantified using the overlap coefficient calculated on TCRB nucleotide sequences. Out-of-frame TCRB sequences from naive cells were analyzed to stand in for the pre-selection repertoire. As stored in TCRdb, this immuneACCESS dataset retains in-frame rearrangements with V and J assigned. A fraction of the clones does not appear; measured against another copy, unresolved V genes explain less than half of the discrepancy, and the remainder lacks a known reason. D and trimming were read from the DNA, whereas the V and J calls and clone size are those reported in that table. Across this sample there are under 900,000 clones, with roughly 17% seen only once. The leading ten clones occupy 0.02% to 0.025% of the sample.

A single peripheral blood draw of about 120 mL on average was collected from each donor into heparinised tubes. Using a panel that included CD45RO, CCR7, CD25, CD127, CD95 and CD27, naive, central memory, regulatory and stem cell-like memory CD4+ T cells were sorted on a BD FACSAria II. A purity above 98% was achieved for all sorted populations. PBMCs were separated immediately by Lymphoprep density gradient centrifugation and were stained directly, without being cultured. So that batch effects would be minimized, each experiment stained and sorted samples in pairs, pairing one healthy donor with one patient. Comments on this clone: The antigen this receptor binds is unknown. It has no much larger one-base neighbor in the sample; base qualities were not kept. The same CDR3 is also encoded by other DNA sequences in this sample.

The sample was naive CD4+ T cells from blood. In light of the paper, this sample's cell subset or site label describes: true naive CD4+ T cells. This sequence was found in a woman younger than 35 in good health. This sequence uses TRBV28 and TRBJ2-7, with 7 junctional bases fitting TRBD1. The DNA sequence reads TGTGCCAGCAGCTTCCAGGGGGCCTACGAGCAGTACTTC. Translation gives CASSFQGAYEQYF.